This T cell receptor beta chain was sequenced in a study of persistence of HIV-infected CD4 T cells. To note about this clone: Its antigen is still unknown.

Lysates of CMV-infected fibroblasts at 9 to 10 ug/mL stimulated these cells. Memory cells lacking CD40L and CD69 with high CD45RO were sorted. CDR1 is GTSNPN and CDR2 is SVGIG in the germline V gene (reference sequence). The V and J ends lost 4 bases and 0 bases respectively, with 9 bases between them. The CDR3 runs 13 residues. This was the immunoSEQ version 4 assay in survey mode. Clones were sequenced by immunoSEQ multiplex PCR, and TCRdb holds only the in-frame ones, with some missing. This sample carries 25,000 to 30,000 clones, approximately 80% of them seen once, and the ten largest clones take 0.81%.

The starting material was CD4+ T cells sorted from PBMCs after 18-hour stimulation, obtained from a patient who received antiretroviral therapy. The rearrangement links TRBV30 to TRBJ1-1; D is unclear. This TCR was sampled from an adult woman with HIV who was CMV-seropositive. CDR3 in amino acids: CAWIAEMNTEAFF. DNA for the CDR3: TGTGCCTGGATAGCAGAAATGAACACTGAAGCTTTCTTT.